What follows are 17 T cell receptor beta chains derived from one specimen sequenced in a study of tissue T cells after allogeneic stem cell transplantation. The time point here: mouse harvest day 7 after allogeneic transplant. Each mouse received 10^7 T-cell-depleted marrow cells plus 10^6 splenic CD5+ T cells by tail vein. The table came from immunoSEQ multiplex PCR; TCRdb's copy has only in-frame clones and leaves some out. The sample yields 6,500 to 9,000 clones, roughly 45% seen once. Sequencing was carried out using skin. These receptors came from a female BALB/c mouse given C57BL/6 T cells with graft-versus-host disease after an allogeneic hematopoietic cell transplant.

Turning to this clone: One end of the junction does not line up with germline, which may come from a read error. Genes here carry mouse names. The read ends 1 residue early relative to the CDR3; the germline J gene fills the gap. At the DNA level, this CDR3 is encoded by other sequences in the same sample as well. V gene TRBV19 combines with J gene TRBJ2-7; 12 bases match TRBD2. Per the germline V gene, CDR1 is FNHDT and CDR2 is SITEND (reference sequence). CDR3 length: 14 amino acids. The CDR3 loop is CASSIGTGGYEQYF. CDR3 DNA, as far as it was read: TGTGCTAGCAGTATAGGGACTGGGGGGTATGAACAGTAC.

Comments on this clone: The gene names here belong to mouse. The read comes to an end 1 residue before the CDR3 does, leaving the germline J gene to fill in the end. This chain joins TRBV26 and TRBJ2-2; perhaps TRBD1 as D (5 bases). Looked up from germline, CDR1 is KGHPV and CDR2 is FQNQEV (reference sequence). This CDR3 spans 13 amino acids. Trimming stripped 6 bases from V and 0 bases from J, with 5 bases between. This chain's CDR3 is CASRTANTGQLYF. Incomplete CDR3 DNA: TGTGCCAGCAGGACAGCAAACACCGGGCAGCTCTAC.

This clone was picked up a small number of times. The gene names here belong to mouse. The read ends 1 residue shy of where the CDR3 ends; the end is completed using the germline J gene. This rearrangement joins TRBV22 to TRBJ1-1. TRBV22 is described as a pseudogene. The CDR3 contains 15 residues. CDR3 residues: CASSPLHWANTEVFF. The CDR3 bases that were read are TGTGCCAGCAGTCCTCTCCACTGGGCAAACACAGAAGTCTTC.

As for this clone: Gene names and germline refer to mouse. The read ends 1 residue before the CDR3 terminus; that terminus is restored from the germline J gene. The V call is TRBV13-1, the J call TRBJ1-6, with 8 bases matching TRBD1. TRBJ1-6 is placed among ORFs of uncertain function. With V trimmed by 5 bases and J by 10 bases, 8 bases remained unmatched. Germline-derived CDR1 and CDR2 are NSHNY and SYGAGN. CDR3 length equals 14 residues. Incomplete CDR3 DNA: TGTGCCAGCAGCGCCGACAGGGGTGGGTCGCCCCTCTAC. Encoded protein: CASSADRGGSPLY. The full CDR3 protein is CASSADRGGSPLYF.

Note on this clone: The germline and genes are mouse ones. The sequenced part of the CDR3 DNA is TGTGCCAGCAGCGGAACTGGGAGCTCCTATGAACAGTAC. Protein sequence: CASSGTGSSYEQY. The full-length CDR3 reads as CASSGTGSSYEQYF. The V gene is TRBV24, the J gene TRBJ2-7, with TRBD2 as a possible D gene (6 bases). The read halts 1 residue ahead of the CDR3 end, with the missing end drawn from the germline J gene. The germline V and J ends were trimmed by 6 bases and 0 bases, with 12 bases remaining between them. The CDR3 contains 14 residues. The V gene's germline CDR1 is KGHTA and CDR2 FRNEEI.

On this clone itself: Mouse names are used for the genes. The read falls 1 residue short of the CDR3 end, and the missing part is taken from the germline J gene. The rearrangement links TRBV23 to TRBJ2-5; TRBD2 is the table's D call, not checked against the DNA. CDR1 KGHTA and CDR2 FQNQQP come from the germline V gene. The CDR3 sequence is 16 residues long. The CDR3 is CSSSQSWGGARDTQYF. The CDR3 bases that were read are TGCTCCAGCAGTCAAAGCTGGGGGGGCGCGAGAGACACCCAGTAC. The full variable domain, in which reference TRBV23 and TRBJ2-5 provide the parts outside the CDR3, is DAAVTQKPRYLIKMKGQEAEMKCIPEKGHTAVFWYQQKQSKELKFLIYFQNQQPLDQIDMVKERFSAVCPSSSLCSLGIRTCEAEDSALYLCSSSQSWGGARDTQYFGPGTRLLVL.

This clone is medium-sized within its sample. Genes and germline are mouse. The read falls 1 residue short of the CDR3 end, and the missing part is taken from the germline J gene. The chain couples TRBV26 to TRBJ1-3, with TRBD1 matching 7 bases. This CDR3 has 14 residues. Germline V gene lookup returns CDR1 KGHPV and CDR2 FQNQEV (reference sequence). With V trimmed by 6 bases and J by 0 bases, 2 bases remained unmatched. The CDR3 loop reads CASSRDSSGNTLYF. CDR3 DNA (partial): TGTGCCAGCAGCCGGGACAGTTCTGGAAATACGCTCTAT.

A remark on this clone: These gene names are mouse names. The missing CDR3 end, 1 residue past where the read stops, is filled in from the germline J gene. The genes are TRBV26 and TRBJ1-3; D is perhaps TRBD1 (5 bases). The length of the CDR3 is 13 residues. Germline assignment: CDR1 KGHPV and CDR2 FQNQEV (reference sequence). V was cut by 4 bases and J by 1 base, with 5 bases left in between. The CDR3 bases that were read are TGTGCCAGCAGTCGGGGGTCTGGAAATACGCTCTAT. Its protein is CASSRGSGNTLY. The complete CDR3 sequence is CASSRGSGNTLYF. Together with reference TRBV26 and TRBJ1-3, the CDR3 gives the full variable domain: NSKVIQTPRYLVKGQGQKAKMRCIPEKGHPVVFWYQQNKNNEFKFLINFQNQEVLQQIDMTEKRFSAECPSNSPCSLEIQSSEAGDSALYLCASSRGSGNTLYFGEGSRLIVV.

About this clone itself: These gene names are mouse names. The read gets to within 1 residue of the CDR3 end, and the germline J gene fills in the rest. The chain links TRBV3 to TRBJ1-1; the D is unclear. Germline V gives CDR1 SNHLY, CDR2 FYNGKV (reference sequence). V lost 1 base and J 4 bases, leaving 7 bases between the germline ends. The length of the CDR3 is 13 residues. Partial CDR3 DNA: TGTGCCAGCAGCTTAGGGGTCATCACAGAAGTCTTC. This gives the protein CASSLGVITEVF. The complete CDR3 sequence is CASSLGVITEVFF.

To note about this clone: Genes and germline are mouse. From the germline J gene comes the end of the CDR3, since the read stops 1 residue before it. V and J are TRBV26 and TRBJ1-3; no definite D call. Germline V CDR1 and CDR2: KGHPV, FQNQEV (reference sequence). The V gene lost 4 bases and the J gene lost 0 bases, with 7 bases spanning the gap. The CDR3 is 14 amino acids. The sequenced part of the CDR3 DNA is TGTGCCAGCAGTCCCGGGAATTCTGGAAATACGCTCTAT. Translating gives CASSPGNSGNTLY. The full CDR3 protein reads CASSPGNSGNTLYF.

Details on this clone: Gene names follow the mouse nomenclature. The CDR3 end lies 1 residue beyond the end of the read and is filled in from the germline J gene. The gene calls are TRBV2 and TRBJ1-4, with a tentative D call TRBD1 (6 bases). CDR1 is LGHNA and CDR2 is YSYQKL in the germline V gene. V was trimmed by 0 bases and J by 7 bases, leaving 12 bases between them. There are 15 residues in the CDR3. Incomplete CDR3 DNA: TGTGCCAGCAGCCAAGATACAGGGAGCGGCGAAAGATTATTT. Protein: CASSQDTGSGERLF. The full CDR3 protein is CASSQDTGSGERLFF.

This clone turned up a few times. Gene names refer to mouse genes. The CDR3 end lies 1 residue beyond the end of the read and is filled in from the germline J gene. The V call is TRBV13-1, the J call TRBJ2-5, with D possibly matching TRBD1 (6 bases). Germline V gene sequence: CDR1 NSHNY, CDR2 SYGAGN. This CDR3 comprises 14 residues. With 0 bases removed from V and 3 bases from J, the gap between germline ends came to 8 bases. CDR3 in amino acids: CASSDVGTQDTQYF. Partial CDR3 DNA: TGTGCCAGCAGTGATGTCGGGACACAAGACACCCAGTAC.

About this clone itself: Each gene name is a mouse one. The CDR3 bases that were read are TGTGCCAGCAGCCCGGGGGCCTCCTATGAACAGTAC. It specifies CASSPGASYEQY. The full CDR3 is CASSPGASYEQYF. V usage is TRBV2 and J usage is TRBJ2-7; perhaps D is TRBD1 or TRBD2 (6 bases each). From the germline J gene comes the end of the CDR3, since the read stops 1 residue before it. Deletions cut 4 bases from V and 0 bases from J, with 7 bases between. The germline gives CDR1 LGHNA, CDR2 YSYQKL. The CDR3 is 13 residues long.

Comments on this clone: Gene names follow the mouse nomenclature. Read coverage stops 1 residue before the CDR3 terminus; the germline J gene supplies the remainder. The V gene is TRBV13-2, the J gene TRBJ2-7; TRBD2 aligns across 8 bases. The V and J ends lost 2 bases and 5 bases, in that order; junction bases with no gene match: 6. The CDR3 has 14 amino acids. Looked up from germline, CDR1 is NNHNN and CDR2 is SYGAGS (reference sequence). The sequenced part of the CDR3 DNA is TGTGCCAGCGGTGACGGGACTGGATTGGATGAACAGTAC. Its protein product is CASGDGTGLDEQY. The full CDR3 protein is CASGDGTGLDEQYF.

As to this clone: The gene names given are mouse names. The CDR3 end is not reached by the read, which stops 1 residue before it; the germline J gene fills it in. This sequence joins TRBV23 and TRBJ1-4. The CDR3 covers 15 residues. The germline V gene has CDR1 KGHTA and CDR2 FQNQQP. The CDR3 bases that were read are TGCTCCAGCAGTCCCCGGGCGCTTTCCAACGAAAGATTATTT. Its protein is CSSSPRALSNERLF. The whole CDR3 protein reads CSSSPRALSNERLFF.

Of note for this clone: The gene symbols are mouse symbols. The sequenced fragment ends 1 residue before the CDR3 boundary, so the rest is inferred from the germline J gene. The V gene is TRBV26, the J gene TRBJ2-4; unclear D gene. The CDR3 length is 13 residues. With 7 bases removed from V and 0 bases from J, the gap between germline ends came to 8 bases. Per the germline V gene, CDR1 is KGHPV and CDR2 is FQNQEV (reference sequence). The CDR3 bases that were read are TGTGCCAGCACTCAGAATAGTCAAAACACCTTGTAC. Its translation is CASTQNSQNTLY. The CDR3 in full is CASTQNSQNTLYF.

On this clone: Mouse names are used for the genes. The DNA ends 1 residue before the CDR3 does, and the rest of the CDR3 is filled in from the germline J gene. This sequence joins TRBV26 and TRBJ1-4; D is possibly TRBD1 (6 bases). The germline V and J ends were trimmed by 6 bases and 0 bases, with 14 bases remaining between them. Per germline, CDR1 KGHPV and CDR2 FQNQEV (reference sequence). The CDR3 contains 16 residues. Incomplete CDR3 DNA: TGTGCCAGCAGCCCCCCGGGACACATTTCCAACGAAAGATTATTT. Amino acid sequence: CASSPPGHISNERLF. The CDR3, in full, reads CASSPPGHISNERLFF.